The present TCR beta chain was sequenced within a study of siplizumab effects on memory and regulatory T cells. Trimming took off 3 bases at V and 2 bases at J, with 15 bases between the two ends. The CDR3 is 15 residues long. Per germline, CDR1 SGHNT and CDR2 YYREEE (reference sequence). Assays were performed on 95,000 to 100,000 TCR templates per sample. Measured with immunoSEQ multiplex PCR; TCRdb has only the in-frame clones, and not every one. The sample records roughly 70,000 clones, 85% to 95% being singletons. Study-level results: Confirmatory evidence of suppressive function in proliferating siplizumab-culture Tregs was not obtained.

With respect to this clone: Its antigen is unidentified.

The sample consisted of CD8+ T cells sorted from blood. The chain recombines TRBV5-4 with TRBJ2-7, with D tentatively TRBD1 (6 bases). This sequence was found in a human donor in good health. In DNA form, the CDR3 reads TGTGCCAGCAGCTGGGGGACACCGTCAACCTACGAGCAGTACTTC. Protein: CASSWGTPSTYEQYF.